A selection of T cell receptor beta chains follows, all from one sample in a study of T cell changes during pregnancy in multiple sclerosis. The method was immunoSEQ multiplex PCR; TCRdb's version includes in-frame clones alone and lacks a portion of them. The sample contains around 57,000 clones, 80% to 95% of which appear only once. The material was peripheral blood, obtained in the third trimester of pregnancy. The receptors were sampled from a female donor in good health, enrolled as a control in a pregnancy study. The CDR3 runs from the conserved cysteine through the conserved F or W. A D gene is named only where the DNA matches it firmly. The listing skips clone size in some rows; elsewhere it reads once, few, many or a size class.

.	TRBV5-1	TRBJ2-7	.	CASSLVGGADEQYF	TGCGCCAGCAGCTTGGTTGGCGGGGCGGACGAGCAGTACTTC
.	TRBV5-1	TRBJ2-1	.	CASSFDGTRQFF	TGCGCCAGCAGCTTTGACGGGACAAGGCAGTTCTTC
.	TRBV7-2	TRBJ2-7	.	CASSPDSSYEQYF	TGTGCCAGCAGCCCGGACAGCTCCTACGAGCAGTACTTC
.	TRBV30	TRBJ2-1	.	CAWKKERRGEQFF	TGTGCCTGGAAGAAGGAGCGGAGGGGTGAGCAGTTCTTC
.	TRBV5-6	TRBJ1-2	TRBD1	CASSVLTGKVRGYTF	TGTGCCAGCAGCGTACTGACAGGGAAGGTTCGAGGCTACACCTTC
.	TRBV9	TRBJ2-1	TRBD2	CASSGGGKWEGSYNEQFF	TGTGCCAGCTCGGGAGGGGGTAAATGGGAGGGGTCATACAATGAGCAGTTCTTC
.	TRBV21-1	TRBJ2-5	.	CASRYYPRWETQYF	TGTGCCAGCAGGTATTACCCGAGGTGGGAGACCCAGTACTTC
few	TRBV6-1	TRBJ2-1	.	CASSEEHSMMQFF	TGTGCCAGCAGTGAAGAGCATTCAATGATGCAGTTCTTC
.	TRBV5-1	TRBJ2-1	TRBD1	CASSRGQAGNEQFF	TGCGCCAGCAGCCGCGGACAGGCTGGGAATGAGCAGTTCTTC
.	TRBV2	TRBJ2-3	.	CAGSAWGGDTQYF	TGTGCCGGCTCGGCGTGGGGGGGCGATACGCAGTATTTT
once	TRBV10-3	TRBJ1-3	.	CAISGQNGNTIYF	TGTGCCATCAGTGGACAGAATGGAAACACCATATATTTT
.	TRBV2	TRBJ2-5	.	CASSGWLLTGVETQYF	TGTGCCAGCAGTGGGTGGTTACTAACCGGGGTGGAGACCCAGTACTTC
.	TRBV30	TRBJ2-1	.	CAWSGGYRVYNEQFF	TGTGCCTGGAGTGGCGGGTACAGGGTATACAATGAGCAGTTCTTC
.	TRBV5-1	TRBJ1-4	.	CASSLVGGPKEKLFF	TGCGCCAGCAGCTTGGTCGGGGGGCCTAAGGAAAAACTGTTTTTT
.	TRBV27	TRBJ1-1	.	CASRPTGYMADEAFF	TGTGCCAGCAGACCGACAGGATACATGGCTGATGAAGCTTTCTTT
.	TRBV5-5	TRBJ1-2	.	CASSSVREYGYTF	TGTGCCAGCAGCTCCGTCCGGGAATATGGCTACACCTTC
.	TRBV5-1	TRBJ1-3	TRBD1	CASRAGQGAGNTIYF	TGCGCCAGCAGGGCGGGACAGGGTGCAGGAAACACCATATATTTT
.	TRBV7-2	TRBJ1-1	.	CASSFGGQGRTEAFF	TGTGCCAGCAGCTTCGGAGGGCAGGGAAGGACTGAAGCTTTCTTT
.	TRBV7-2	TRBJ2-1	TRBD2	CASSRWGLAGGRNTNEQFF	TGTGCCAGCAGCCGGTGGGGACTAGCGGGAGGACGGAATACCAATGAGCAGTTCTTC
.	TRBV10-3	TRBJ2-3	.	CAISELDGTQYF	TGTGCCATCAGTGAACTTGATGGTACGCAGTATTTT
.	TRBV27	TRBJ2-1	.	CASTIIGRDHNEQFF	TGTGCCAGCACCATCATCGGGCGGGACCACAATGAGCAGTTCTTC
.	TRBV19	TRBJ1-2	TRBD1	CASSIEGDRTNYGYTF	TGTGCCAGTAGTATAGAGGGGGACAGGACTAACTATGGCTACACCTTC
once	TRBV7-9	TRBJ2-7	.	CASTLPGAYEQYF	TGTGCCAGCACCCTCCCCGGGGCCTACGAGCAGTACTTC
.	TRBV7-9	TRBJ2-1	.	CASSRDHRTYNEQFF	TGTGCCAGCAGCCGAGATCACAGGACCTACAATGAGCAGTTCTTC
.	TRBV18	TRBJ1-2	.	CASSPQDSLYGYTF	TGTGCCAGCTCACCACAGGACAGTCTATATGGCTACACCTTC
.	TRBV9	TRBJ2-7	TRBD1	CASSPGQGVGASYEQYF	TGTGCCAGCAGCCCGGGACAGGGGGTCGGAGCCTCCTACGAGCAGTACTTC
.	TRBV9	TRBJ2-7	TRBD2	CASSAGGLPYEQYF	TGTGCCAGCAGCGCCGGGGGACTACCCTACGAGCAGTACTTC
.	TRBV19	TRBJ1-5	TRBD1	CASSLDRSAFSNQPQHF	TGTGCCAGTAGTCTGGACAGGTCGGCTTTCAGCAATCAGCCCCAGCATTTT
.	TRBV19	TRBJ2-6	.	CASRTGSSGANVLTF	TGTGCCAGTAGGACTGGGAGCTCTGGGGCCAACGTCCTGACTTTC
.	TRBV6-5	TRBJ2-7	.	CASSPMQGYEQYF	TGTGCCAGCAGCCCTATGCAGGGGTACGAGCAGTACTTC
once	TRBV27	TRBJ1-5	TRBD1	CASSFRGGAFGSNQPQHF	TGTGCCAGCAGTTTTAGAGGGGGCGCATTTGGCAGCAATCAGCCCCAGCATTTT
.	TRBV6-6	TRBJ2-1	TRBD2	CASTNGAGGYNEQFF	TGTGCCAGCACCAACGGGGCGGGAGGGTACAATGAGCAGTTCTTC
.	TRBV19	TRBJ1-1	TRBD1	CASIETGLNTEAFF	TGTGCCAGTATCGAGACAGGGCTTAACACTGAAGCTTTCTTT
.	TRBV7-8	TRBJ2-1	TRBD2	CASSTGLAADISYNEQFF	TGTGCCAGCAGCACGGGACTAGCCGCCGATATCTCCTACAATGAGCAGTTCTTC
.	TRBV10-3	TRBJ1-3	.	CAISGGGSGNTIYF	TGTGCCATCAGTGGGGGGGGCTCTGGAAACACCATATATTTT
.	TRBV29-1	TRBJ1-1	TRBD1	CSDLTGGDTEAFF	TGCAGCGATCTGACAGGGGGGGACACTGAAGCTTTCTTT
once	TRBV9	TRBJ2-3	TRBD1	CASSVGTGGALSDTQYF	TGTGCCAGCAGCGTAGGGACAGGGGGCGCTTTGTCAGATACGCAGTATTTT
.	TRBV5-5	TRBJ1-1	TRBD1	CASSLVRGVNTEAFF	TGTGCCAGCAGCTTGGTCAGGGGGGTGAACACTGAAGCTTTCTTT
once	TRBV11-2	TRBJ1-5	.	CASSLGQGLGNQPQHF	TGTGCCAGCAGCTTAGGGCAGGGTCTAGGCAATCAGCCCCAGCATTTT
.	TRBV5-1	TRBJ1-6	.	CASSLTGPNSPLHF	TGCGCCAGCAGCTTAACAGGGCCCAATTCACCCCTCCACTTT
.	TRBV20-1	TRBJ2-5	.	CSARRRGTQYF	TGCAGTGCTCGACGACGGGGGACCCAGTACTTC
.	TRBV11-1	TRBJ2-4	TRBD1	CASSPRTGGGKNIQYF	TGTGCCAGCAGCCCCAGGACAGGGGGGGGCAAAAACATTCAGTACTTC
.	TRBV6-5	TRBJ2-1	TRBD2	CASSPTSGTGNEQFF	TGTGCCAGCAGTCCGACTAGCGGGACCGGCAATGAGCAGTTCTTC
once	TRBV7-9	TRBJ2-2	TRBD2	CASSLRGTSGTGELFF	TGTGCCAGCAGCTTACGAGGGACTAGCGGCACCGGGGAGCTGTTTTTT
.	TRBV6-1	TRBJ1-2	.	CASSDGFGDGYTF	TGTGCCAGCAGTGATGGTTTCGGGGATGGCTACACCTTC
.	TRBV30	TRBJ2-3	TRBD1	CAWTGGPDTQYF	TGTGCCTGGACAGGGGGCCCAGATACGCAGTATTTT
.	TRBV1	TRBJ2-3	.	CTSSQRTTLVKGRPTDTQYF	TGCACCAGCAGCCAACGGACTACCCTAGTCAAAGGGAGACCCACAGATACGCAGTATTTT
.	TRBV14	TRBJ1-2	TRBD1	CASSQGQGMGGYTF	TGTGCCAGCAGCCAGGGACAGGGCATGGGGGGCTACACCTTC
.	TRBV5-1	TRBJ2-7	TRBD2	CASSLLGTTDEQYF	TGCGCCAGCAGCCTCCTTGGGACTACCGACGAGCAGTACTTC
.	TRBV9	TRBJ2-5	.	CASSRSQGQETQYF	TGTGCCAGCAGTCGATCGCAGGGTCAAGAGACCCAGTACTTC
.	TRBV11-2	TRBJ1-3	.	CASSLGAGMGAIYF	TGTGCCAGCAGCTTAGGGGCGGGGATGGGCGCCATATATTTT
.	TRBV2	TRBJ1-1	.	CASSGRGEVGTEAFF	TGTGCCAGCAGTGGTCGGGGAGAGGTTGGAACTGAAGCTTTCTTT
.	TRBV30	TRBJ2-1	.	CACHLGGGYNEQFF	TGTGCCTGCCATTTAGGGGGTGGTTACAATGAGCAGTTCTTC